The 10 T cell receptor beta chains reported below all come from one sample, sequenced in a study of blood T cell repertoires in COVID-19. Using immunoSEQ multiplex PCR, the repertoire was profiled, and TCRdb retains in-frame clones only, with some absent. The sample holds around 110,000 clones, about 80% seen once. The sequenced material came from peripheral blood. These receptors all come from a man in his 70s with acute or convalescent COVID-19.

This chain connects TRBV27 to TRBJ2-3; 13 bases fit TRBD2. This CDR3 contains 15 residues. Trimming at V came to 6 bases and at J to 5 bases, leaving 5 bases not matched to a gene. Germline CDR1 is MNHEY and CDR2 is SMNVEV (reference sequence). CDR3 sequence (DNA): TGTGCCAGCAGGGGGACTAGCGGGGCGATAGATACGCAGTATTTT. This gives the protein CASRGTSGAIDTQYF.

The chain is built from TRBV29-1 and TRBJ1-2; TRBD1 might be the D (6 bases). Trimming left V 7 bases short and J 6 bases short, with 27 bases between. CDR3 length: 16 residues. Germline lookup yields CDR1 SQVTM and CDR2 ANQGSEA. The CDR3 DNA follows: TGCAGCGCCGGGGGCGTCGGCGGGGGGGCCCGTAATGGCTACACCTTC. This gives the protein CSAGGVGGGARNGYTF.

V is TRBV5-4 and J is TRBJ1-2, with 9 bases that match TRBD1. V lost 0 bases to trimming and J lost 4 bases; unmatched junction nucleotides: 7. The CDR3 is 16 residues long. Germline CDR1 and CDR2: SGHNT and YYREEE (reference sequence). The CDR3 DNA is TGTGCCAGCAGCTTGGCCGCGACAGGGGGGACCTATGGCTACACCTTC. Translated, it gives CASSLAATGGTYGYTF.

The rearrangement joins TRBV2 to TRBJ1-2, with 11 bases lining up with TRBD1. Trimming removed 3 bases from V and 7 bases from J; junction bases left unmatched: 10. The CDR3 runs to 16 residues. From germline, CDR1 is SNHLY and CDR2 FYNNEI. DNA of the CDR3: TGTGCCAGCAGTGACATAGGACAGGGGGCGGTCTCTGGCTACACCTTC. This gives the protein CASSDIGQGAVSGYTF.

J is TRBJ1-4 and V is TRBV2; unclear D gene. The V gene's germline CDR1 is SNHLY and CDR2 FYNNEI. The CDR3 consists of 16 residues. The V gene lost 6 bases and the J gene lost 4 bases, with 18 bases spanning the gap. The CDR3 DNA reads as TGTGCCAGCAGACGCCGGGCAGGAGGACTTAATGAAAAACTGTTTTTT. Translated, it gives CASRRRAGGLNEKLFF.

DNA for the CDR3: TGTGCCAGTAGTACCGGGGGGCCTAGCACAGATACGCAGTATTTT. Translation gives CASSTGGPSTDTQYF. V usage is TRBV19 and J usage is TRBJ2-3; tentative D call: TRBD2 (7 bases). This CDR3 contains 15 residues. Trimming removed 4 bases from V and 0 bases from J, with 11 bases in between. Germline V gives CDR1 LNHDA, CDR2 SQIVND (reference sequence).

The rearrangement uses TRBV5-6 and TRBJ1-2; 12 nucleotides line up with TRBD1. The CDR3 extends over 16 amino acids. Germline CDR1 is SGHDT and CDR2 is YYEEEE. With 0 bases clipped from V and 4 bases from J, the junction kept 4 bases outside the gene matches. As DNA, the CDR3 is TGTGCCAGCAGCTTGGCGGGGGACAGGGGGCTCTATGGCTACACCTTC. The encoded protein is CASSLAGDRGLYGYTF. Based on the CDR3 plus reference TRBV5-6 and TRBJ1-2, the full variable domain is DAGVTQSPTHLIKTRGQQVTLRCSPKSGHDTVSWYQQALGQGPQFIFQYYEEEERQRGNFPDRFSGHQFPNYSSELNVNALLLGDSALYLCASSLAGDRGLYGYTFGSGTRLTVV.

The genes are TRBV18 and TRBJ1-2; the match to TRBD1 covers 8 bases. The V and J ends lost 6 bases and 3 bases, in that order; junction bases with no gene match: 3. This CDR3 comprises 13 residues. The germline gives CDR1 KGHSH, CDR2 LQKENI. CDR3: CASSLDRDYGYTF. DNA of the CDR3: TGTGCCAGCTCCTTGGACAGGGACTATGGCTACACCTTC. Together with reference TRBV18 and TRBJ1-2, the CDR3 gives the full variable domain: NAGVMQNPRHLVRRRGQEARLRCSPMKGHSHVYWYRQLPEEGLKFMVYLQKENIIDESGMPKERFSAEFPKEGPSILRIQQVVRGDSAAYFCASSLDRDYGYTFGSGTRLTVV.

This chain links TRBV6-5 with TRBJ1-1; D unclear. The CDR3 runs to 15 residues. The V and J ends lost 4 bases and 2 bases respectively, with 14 bases between them. In germline, CDR1 is MNHEY, CDR2 SVGAGI. The CDR3 DNA is TGTGCCAGCAGTTGGGGTCCAGCGGGAAACACTGAAGCTTTCTTT. This gives the protein CASSWGPAGNTEAFF.

CDR3 in DNA: TGCAGCGTTGGACTAGCTGGAGGAGAGACCCAGTACTTC. Its translation is CSVGLAGGETQYF. This chain links TRBV29-1 with TRBJ2-5; 7 bases fit TRBD2. Germline V gene lookup returns CDR1 SQVTM and CDR2 ANQGSEA. Trimming at V came to 4 bases and at J to 4 bases, leaving 6 bases not matched to a gene. The CDR3 totals 13 residues.